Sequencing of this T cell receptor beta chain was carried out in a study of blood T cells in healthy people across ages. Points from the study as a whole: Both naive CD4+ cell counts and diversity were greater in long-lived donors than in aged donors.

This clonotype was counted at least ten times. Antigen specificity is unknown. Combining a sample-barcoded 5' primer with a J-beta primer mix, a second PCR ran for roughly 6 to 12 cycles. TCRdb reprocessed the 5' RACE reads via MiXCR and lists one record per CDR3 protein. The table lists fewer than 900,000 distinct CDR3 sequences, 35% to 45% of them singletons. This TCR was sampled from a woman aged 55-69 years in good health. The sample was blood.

CDR3 bases: TGTGCCAGCAGCACGAGTCCGGGACAGGGGGTATATCATGAGCAGTTCTTC. Protein sequence: CASSTSPGQGVYHEQFF. V is TRBV7-9 and J is TRBJ2-1; 11 nucleotides align to TRBD1. This CDR3 spans 17 amino acids. After removal of 5 bases from V and 8 bases from J, the junction contained 14 bases not matched to a gene. Germline lookup yields CDR1 SEHNR and CDR2 FQNEAQ (reference sequence).